The 25 T cell receptor beta chains below all came from one sample that was sequenced in a study of T cell changes during pregnancy in multiple sclerosis. Measured with immunoSEQ multiplex PCR; TCRdb has only the in-frame clones, and not every one. Here the sample spans around 21,000 clones, more than 85% being singletons. The sequences come from CD8+ T cells from peripheral blood mononuclear cells, collected after pregnancy. All receptors derive from a female donor in good health, enrolled as a control in a pregnancy study.

This clone appeared a single time. The chain joins TRBV7-9 to TRBJ1-2; 7 positions agree with TRBD1. V was clipped by 5 bases and J by 4 bases; unmatched bases: 10. The CDR3 extends over 15 amino acids. From germline, CDR1 is SEHNR and CDR2 FQNEAQ (reference sequence). CDR3 loop: CASSLSGTEVYGYTF. As DNA, the CDR3 is TGTGCCAGCAGCCTCTCAGGGACAGAAGTCTATGGCTACACCTTC.

The chain joins TRBV10-3 to TRBJ2-1; 13 bases map to TRBD2. CDR1 ENHRY and CDR2 SYGVKD come from the germline V gene. The CDR3 totals 16 residues. J was trimmed by 6 bases and V by 0 bases; bases with no gene match: 2. As DNA, the CDR3 is TGTGCCATCAGTGAGTCAGGGACTAGCGGGATCAATGAGCAGTTCTTC. It is translated as CAISESGTSGINEQFF.

The chain links TRBV27 to TRBJ1-2, with 7 bases that match TRBD1. The CDR3 has 12 amino acids. J gave up 7 bases and V 6 bases, and 5 bases lay outside the gene matches. Germline-derived CDR1 and CDR2 are MNHEY and SMNVEV (reference sequence). CDR3 sequence reads: CASRTGTVGYTF. The CDR3 nucleotides read TGTGCCAGCAGAACCGGGACAGTTGGCTACACCTTC.

The chain joins TRBV27 to TRBJ2-1, with TRBD2 matching 7 bases. CDR1 and CDR2 from the germline V gene are MNHEY and SMNVEV (reference sequence). With V trimmed by 1 base and J by 4 bases, 4 bases remained unmatched. The CDR3 spans 15 residues. CDR3 in amino acids: CASSLFSGRYNEQFF. The CDR3, as DNA: TGTGCCAGCAGTTTATTTAGCGGGCGGTACAATGAGCAGTTCTTC.

The V gene is TRBV10-3, the J gene TRBJ2-7, with 9 bases fitting TRBD2. This CDR3 is 15 amino acids long. Germline values: CDR1 ENHRY, CDR2 SYGVKD. With V trimmed by 0 bases and J by 9 bases, 9 bases remained unmatched. Here the CDR3 reads CAISESSGRRSVQYF. The CDR3 DNA follows: TGTGCCATCAGTGAGTCGAGCGGGAGGAGGTCGGTGCAGTACTTC.

The rearrangement joins TRBV6-6 to TRBJ2-7; possible D gene TRBD1, 5 bases. This CDR3 is 14 amino acids long. CDR1 MNHNY and CDR2 SVGAGI come from the germline V gene (reference sequence). Trimming removed 4 bases from V and 6 bases from J, with 16 bases in between. The CDR3 loop reads CASSWGFGACEQYF. The DNA of the CDR3 is TGTGCCAGCAGTTGGGGTTTTGGGGCGTGCGAGCAGTACTTC.

In DNA form, the CDR3 reads TGTGCCAGCAGCTTGATGGCGGAGCCCTACAATGAGCAGTTCTTC. Translated, it gives CASSLMAEPYNEQFF. The chain employs TRBV5-8 and TRBJ2-1; D is undetermined. CDR3 length: 15 amino acids. V was shortened by 1 base and J by 2 bases, with 10 bases between the two germline ends. In germline, CDR1 is SGHTS, CDR2 YDEGEE.

The rearrangement joins TRBV9 to TRBJ2-7; D perhaps matches TRBD1 (6 bases). The germline V and J ends were trimmed by 2 bases and 0 bases, with 6 bases remaining between them. This CDR3 spans 13 amino acids. Germline CDR1 reads SGDLS; CDR2 reads YYNGEE. The CDR3: CASSVDSSYEQYF. The CDR3 bases are TGTGCCAGCAGCGTGGACAGCTCCTACGAGCAGTACTTC.

The chain recombines TRBV6-5 with TRBJ2-1; 9 positions agree with TRBD1. The trim removed 6 bases at V and 10 bases at J, leaving 7 bases unmatched. The V gene's germline CDR1 is MNHEY and CDR2 SVGAGI. CDR3 length: 13 residues. The CDR3 protein is CASSIQGAGEQFF. In DNA form, the CDR3 reads TGTGCCAGCAGCATACAGGGGGCGGGAGAGCAGTTCTTC.

The V gene is TRBV5-1, the J gene TRBJ2-7; weak D call: TRBD1 (5 bases). The V gene's germline CDR1 is SGHRS and CDR2 YFSETQ. The ends were cut back, 4 bases at V and 0 bases at J, with 17 bases in the middle. The CDR3 loop spans 16 amino acids. The DNA for the CDR3 is TGCGCCAGCAGCCAGAGCTACAGGAGAAGCTCCTACGAGCAGTACTTC. Translating gives CASSQSYRRSSYEQYF.

The genes are TRBV5-6 and TRBJ2-7; TRBD1 might be the D (5 bases). V was trimmed by 1 base and J by 3 bases, leaving 14 bases between them. The germline V gene encodes CDR1 SGHDT and CDR2 YYEEEE. This CDR3 region has 15 residues. CDR3 in amino acids: CASSLWGRVNYEQYF. The DNA for the CDR3 is TGTGCCAGCAGCTTGTGGGGCAGGGTTAACTACGAGCAGTACTTC. The full variable domain, completed using reference TRBV5-6 and TRBJ2-7, is DAGVTQSPTHLIKTRGQQVTLRCSPKSGHDTVSWYQQALGQGPQFIFQYYEEEERQRGNFPDRFSGHQFPNYSSELNVNALLLGDSALYLCASSLWGRVNYEQYFGPGTRLTVT.

V is TRBV10-3 and J is TRBJ2-1, with D tentatively TRBD2 (5 bases). Trimming cost V 8 bases and J 4 bases, with 9 bases left between them. The germline CDR1 and CDR2 sequences are ENHRY and SYGVKD. The CDR3 spans 12 residues. The CDR3 loop reads CAIREAYNEQFF. CDR3 nucleotides: TGTGCCATCCGGGAAGCGTACAATGAGCAGTTCTTC.

J is TRBJ1-6 and V is TRBV7-6, with 12 bases identical to TRBD1. This CDR3 spans 15 amino acids. Germline CDR1 SGHVS, CDR2 FNYEAQ. Trimming cost V 5 bases and J 10 bases; bases outside gene matches: 6. As DNA, the CDR3 is TGTGCCAGCAGCCCCAGGGACAGGGGGCTGTCACCCCTCCACTTT. The encoded protein is CASSPRDRGLSPLHF.

The chain uses TRBV10-3 and TRBJ2-7, with TRBD2 matching over 8 bases. The CDR3 is 14 residues long. After removal of 2 bases from V and 2 bases from J, the junction contained 2 bases not matched to a gene. Germline values: CDR1 ENHRY, CDR2 SYGVKD. The CDR3 region is CAISEGSGAYEQYF. CDR3 sequence (DNA): TGTGCCATCAGTGAGGGTAGCGGGGCCTACGAGCAGTACTTC.

The V call is TRBV7-9, the J call TRBJ2-7; 9 nucleotides align to TRBD1. V gave up 5 bases and J gave up 1 base; unmatched junction bases: 3. This CDR3 is built from 14 residues. In germline, CDR1 is SEHNR, CDR2 FQNEAQ (reference sequence). CDR3: CASSRTGDSYEQYF. CDR3 DNA sequence: TGTGCCAGCAGCCGGACAGGGGATTCCTACGAGCAGTACTTC.

This chain connects TRBV14 to TRBJ1-3; D is uncertain. V gave up 0 bases and J gave up 0 bases, with 12 bases separating them. This CDR3 is built from 17 residues. Germline V gives CDR1 SGHDN, CDR2 FVKESK. CDR3 sequence reads: CASSQDVASFSGNTIYF. The CDR3 DNA follows: TGTGCCAGCAGCCAAGATGTGGCCAGTTTCTCTGGAAACACCATATATTTT.

The chain uses TRBV27 and TRBJ2-5, with TRBD2 identical over 9 bases. CDR3 length: 16 amino acids. The V gene's germline CDR1 is MNHEY and CDR2 SMNVEV (reference sequence). V gave up 0 bases and J gave up 5 bases; unmatched junction bases: 7. The CDR3 loop is CASSLSGGRAWETQYF. The CDR3 nucleotides are TGTGCCAGCAGTTTATCGGGCGGGAGGGCCTGGGAGACCCAGTACTTC.

A note on this clone: Compared with germline, one end of the junction differs, possibly owing to a read error. The chain has TRBV5-6 and TRBJ2-2; TRBD2 matches at 10 bases. Per the germline V gene, CDR1 is SGHDT and CDR2 is YYEEEE. This CDR3 is 17 amino acids long. The CDR3 DNA is TGTGCCAGCAGCCCAACATTGATCGGGACTAGCGCCGGGGGGCTGTTTTTT. Translation: CASSPTLIGTSAGGLFF.

V and J are TRBV9 and TRBJ2-2, with D possibly matching TRBD2 (5 bases). Germline V lookup: CDR1 SGDLS, CDR2 YYNGEE. The V end lost 5 bases, the J end lost 1 base, and 18 bases lay between the germline ends. The CDR3 is 17 amino acids. CDR3 loop: CASRRDPTSLNTGELFF. DNA for the CDR3: TGTGCCAGCAGGAGGGATCCAACCTCCCTGAACACCGGGGAGCTGTTTTTT.

The chain links TRBV11-2 to TRBJ2-3; weak D call: TRBD1 (6 bases). The CDR3 is made up of 13 amino acids. The V and J ends lost 1 base and 6 bases respectively, with 8 bases between them. Germline-derived CDR1 and CDR2 are SGHAT and FQNNGV. In DNA, the CDR3 is TGTGCCAGCAGCTTAGTCACAGGGGATACGCAGTATTTT. Translated: CASSLVTGDTQYF.

This chain uses TRBV13 with TRBJ2-1; 10 nucleotides line up with TRBD2. CDR3 length: 18 residues. Germline CDR1 PRHDT, CDR2 FYEKMQ (reference sequence). V was clipped by 4 bases and J by 8 bases; unmatched bases: 17. The CDR3 reads CASSSAPGLAGVRDEQFF. CDR3 DNA: TGTGCCAGCAGCTCCGCCCCAGGCCTAGCGGGAGTTCGGGATGAGCAGTTCTTC.

The chain couples TRBV27 to TRBJ2-1, with D tentatively TRBD1 (5 bases). Germline V gives CDR1 MNHEY, CDR2 SMNVEV (reference sequence). The CDR3 is 16 residues long. V was trimmed by 6 bases and J by 4 bases, leaving 19 bases between them. CDR3: CASSSPSGALYNEQFF. The CDR3 DNA sequence: TGTGCCAGCAGCTCTCCGTCTGGGGCGTTGTACAATGAGCAGTTCTTC.

CDR3 DNA sequence: TGTGCCAGCAGTTTTGGGACAGGGGTGAACACTGAAGCTTTCTTT. Translating gives CASSFGTGVNTEAFF. This sequence joins TRBV27 and TRBJ1-1, with 10 bases matching TRBD1. Germline V gene sequence: CDR1 MNHEY, CDR2 SMNVEV (reference sequence). V lost 3 bases, J lost 0 bases, and 1 base stayed unmatched. This CDR3 contains 15 residues.

This chain uses TRBV7-9 with TRBJ2-3; 11 bases map to TRBD2. Germline CDR1 reads SEHNR; CDR2 reads FQNEAQ (reference sequence). The CDR3 is made up of 18 amino acids. The V segment lost 1 base and the J segment 3 bases; nucleotides outside the gene matches: 9. CDR3 sequence: CASSLVPLSGRATDTQYF. The DNA for the CDR3 is TGTGCCAGCAGCTTAGTCCCCCTTAGCGGGAGGGCGACAGATACGCAGTATTTT.

This clone was detected many times. The chain links TRBV9 to TRBJ1-1; possibly TRBD1 for D (6 bases). V gave up 3 bases and J gave up 1 base, with 10 bases separating them. The CDR3 extends over 14 amino acids. CDR1 is SGDLS, CDR2 YYNGEE, per germline. Here the CDR3 reads CASSEQQGNTEAFF. The CDR3 DNA reads as TGTGCCAGCAGCGAACAACAGGGGAACACTGAAGCTTTCTTT.